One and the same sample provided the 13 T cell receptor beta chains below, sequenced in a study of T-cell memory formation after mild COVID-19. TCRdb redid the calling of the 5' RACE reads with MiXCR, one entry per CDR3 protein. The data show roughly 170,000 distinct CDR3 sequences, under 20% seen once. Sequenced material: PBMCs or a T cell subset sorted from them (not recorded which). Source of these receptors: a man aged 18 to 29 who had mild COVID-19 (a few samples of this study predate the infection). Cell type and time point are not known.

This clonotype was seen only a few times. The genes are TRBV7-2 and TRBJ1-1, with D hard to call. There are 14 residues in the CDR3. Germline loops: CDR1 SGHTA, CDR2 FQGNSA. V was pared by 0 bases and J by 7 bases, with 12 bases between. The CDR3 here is CASSLAYQGGEAFF. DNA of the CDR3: TGTGCCAGCAGCTTAGCGTACCAAGGCGGTGAAGCTTTCTTT. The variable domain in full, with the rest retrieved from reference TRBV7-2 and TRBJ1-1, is GAGVSQSPSNKVTEKGKDVELRCDPISGHTALYWYRQSLGQGLEFLIYFQGNSAPDKSGLPSDRFSAERTGGSVSTLTIQRTQQEDSAVYLCASSLAYQGGEAFFGQGTRLTVV.

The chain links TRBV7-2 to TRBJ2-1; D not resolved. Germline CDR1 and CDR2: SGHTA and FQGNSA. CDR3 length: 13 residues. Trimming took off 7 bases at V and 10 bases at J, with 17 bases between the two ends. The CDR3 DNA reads TGTGCCAGCACCTCGTTCCTTGGGGTGGAGCAGTTCTTC. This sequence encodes CASTSFLGVEQFF.

The CDR3 is CSAGQTSGGPDTQYF. CDR3 in DNA: TGCAGTGCCGGTCAGACTAGCGGGGGGCCCGATACGCAGTATTTT. The J gene is TRBJ2-3, the V gene TRBV20-1, with TRBD2 matching over 13 bases. The J segment lost 6 bases and the V segment lost 6 bases, leaving 9 bases of the junction unmatched. The germline V gene has CDR1 DFQATT and CDR2 SNEGSKA (reference sequence). CDR3 length: 15 amino acids.

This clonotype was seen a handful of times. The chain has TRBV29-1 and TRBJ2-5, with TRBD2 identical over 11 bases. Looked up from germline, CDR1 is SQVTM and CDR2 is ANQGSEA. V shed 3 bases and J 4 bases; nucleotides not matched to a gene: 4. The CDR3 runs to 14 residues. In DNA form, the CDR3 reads TGCAGCGTTGATACTAGCGGGGGCCGAGAGACCCAGTACTTC. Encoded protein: CSVDTSGGRETQYF.

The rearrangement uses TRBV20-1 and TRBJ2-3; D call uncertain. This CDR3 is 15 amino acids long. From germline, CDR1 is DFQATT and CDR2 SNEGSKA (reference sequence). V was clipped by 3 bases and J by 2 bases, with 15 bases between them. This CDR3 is CSARRQATITDTQYF. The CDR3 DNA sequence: TGCAGTGCTAGGAGGCAGGCCACCATCACAGATACGCAGTATTTT.

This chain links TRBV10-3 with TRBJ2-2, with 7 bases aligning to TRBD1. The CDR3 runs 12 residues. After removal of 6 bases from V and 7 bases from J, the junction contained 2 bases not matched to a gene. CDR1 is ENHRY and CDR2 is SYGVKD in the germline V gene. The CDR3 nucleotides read TGTGCCATCAGCAGGGGGTACGGGGAGCTGTTTTTT. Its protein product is CAISRGYGELFF.

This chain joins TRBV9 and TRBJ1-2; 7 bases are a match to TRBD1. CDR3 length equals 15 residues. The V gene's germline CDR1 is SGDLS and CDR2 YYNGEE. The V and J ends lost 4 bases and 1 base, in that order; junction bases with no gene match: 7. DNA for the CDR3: TGTGCCAGCAGCCGAACAGGGGCGTATAACTATGGCTACACCTTC. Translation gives CASSRTGAYNYGYTF.

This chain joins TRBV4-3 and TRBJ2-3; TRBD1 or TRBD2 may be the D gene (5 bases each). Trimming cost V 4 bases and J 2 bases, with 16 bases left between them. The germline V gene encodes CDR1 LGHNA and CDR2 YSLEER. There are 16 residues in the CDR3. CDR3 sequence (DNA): TGCGCCAGCAGCCGCGGCCCGGGACCGCTCACAGATACGCAGTATTTT. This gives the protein CASSRGPGPLTDTQYF.

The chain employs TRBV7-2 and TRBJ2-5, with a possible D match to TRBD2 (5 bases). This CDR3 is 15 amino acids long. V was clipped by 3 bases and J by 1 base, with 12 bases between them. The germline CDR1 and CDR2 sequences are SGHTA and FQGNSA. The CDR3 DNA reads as TGTGCCAGCAGCTTCATGAGGGCCAGCCAAGAGACCCAGTACTTC. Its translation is CASSFMRASQETQYF.

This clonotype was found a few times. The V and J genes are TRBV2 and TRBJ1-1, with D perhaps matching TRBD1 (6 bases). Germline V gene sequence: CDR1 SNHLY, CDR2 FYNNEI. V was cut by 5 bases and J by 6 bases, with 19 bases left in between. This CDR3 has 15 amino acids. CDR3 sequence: CASSQLTGGGAEAFF. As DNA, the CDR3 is TGTGCCAGCAGTCAGCTGACAGGAGGAGGAGCTGAAGCTTTCTTT.

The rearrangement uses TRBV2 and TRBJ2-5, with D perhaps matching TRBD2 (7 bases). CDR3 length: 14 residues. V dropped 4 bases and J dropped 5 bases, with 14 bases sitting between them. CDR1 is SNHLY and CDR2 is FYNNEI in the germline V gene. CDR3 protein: CASSVEGGPETQYF. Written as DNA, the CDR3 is TGTGCCAGCAGTGTCGAGGGGGGGCCGGAGACCCAGTACTTC. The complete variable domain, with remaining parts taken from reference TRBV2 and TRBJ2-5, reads EPEVTQTPSHQVTQMGQEVILRCVPISNHLYFYWYRQILGQKVEFLVSFYNNEISEKSEIFDDQFSVERPDGSNFTLKIRSTKLEDSAMYFCASSVEGGPETQYFGPGTRLLVL.

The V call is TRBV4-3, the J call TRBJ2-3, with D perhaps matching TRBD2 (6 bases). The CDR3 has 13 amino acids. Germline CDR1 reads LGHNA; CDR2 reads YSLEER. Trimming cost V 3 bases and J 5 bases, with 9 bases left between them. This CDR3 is CASSQGLGDTQYF. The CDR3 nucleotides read TGCGCCAGCAGCCAGGGACTTGGAGATACGCAGTATTTT.

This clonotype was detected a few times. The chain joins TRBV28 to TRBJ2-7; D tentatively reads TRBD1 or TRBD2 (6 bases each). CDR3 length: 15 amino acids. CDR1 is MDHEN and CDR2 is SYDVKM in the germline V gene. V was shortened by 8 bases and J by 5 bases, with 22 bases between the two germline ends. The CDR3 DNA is TGTGCCAGCCGTCCGAGGGGGGTAATTTTCCACGAGCAGTACGTC. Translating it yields CASRPRGVIFHEQYV.